This T cell receptor (beta chain) was recovered during a study of T cells in Graves' hyperthyroidism and ophthalmopathy (dated by TCRdb to between 2018 and 2021). Turning to the overall study: Peripheral blood samples were taken at the time of initial diagnosis, prior to any treatment. In addition, the study compared T-cell repertoires in thyroid tissue and in blood from about 6 Graves' hyperthyroidism patients. An independent validation cohort of fewer than 20 hyperthyroidism patients and more than 15 patients who later progressed to ophthalmopathy tested prospective prediction of ophthalmopathy. TCR Vbeta CDR3 sequencing of 135 peripheral blood samples (roughly 43 ophthalmopathy, approximately 80 hyperthyroidism and roughly 17 progressor patients) is reported in the paper. TCR V-J signatures able to tell the groups apart were searched for in a discovery cohort of 100 or so patients, of whom 43 had Graves' ophthalmopathy and about 60 had stable Graves' hyperthyroidism. Following sampling, methimazole starting at 30 mg daily was given to hyperthyroidism patients, and high-dose intravenous methylprednisolone was given to ophthalmopathy patients. The 85 to 100 discovery patients were randomly split 7:3 into training and test sets. The paper as a whole reports these results and caveats: Blood samples also contained most of the expanded thyroid clonotypes (frequency above 0.001), which suggests that blood repertoires may reflect thyroid immune responses. A 13 V-J signature model separated ophthalmopathy from stable hyperthyroidism, with 87.88% sensitivity and 81% to 83% specificity in cross-validation and 80%/75% in testing. Sample size was not statistically predetermined, and blinding of investigators to group allocation was not performed. In validation, progression to ophthalmopathy was predicted by the model with nearly 71% sensitivity and nearly 75% specificity, a median of approximately 6.5 months before onset.

In its sample, this clonotype was seen many times. The clone's antigen remains unknown. No qualities accompany the bases; no much larger clone lies one base away. V was cut back by 5 bases and J by 4 bases, leaving a gap of 23 bases between them. Its CDR3 holds 17 amino acids, cysteine through phenylalanine. Of the read, only the CDR3 DNA is kept; its 51 bases are in frame from base 1. Ophthalmopathy patients had moderately to severely active disease, Clinical Activity Score of at least 3, NOSPECS grade of at least 4, and duration under 3 months. Patients with uncontrolled infections, other autoimmune diseases, pregnancy or lactation were excluded. Diagnoses were based on clinical symptoms, serum thyroxine and TRAb, thyroid ultrasound and orbital computed tomography. Ficoll-Paque density gradient centrifugation was used to isolate PBMCs from approximately 10 ml of fresh peripheral blood. Trizol reagent was used to extract total RNA, and RNA quality was then checked on an Agilent 2100 Bioanalyzer.

The TCR beta CDR3 regions were amplified from RNA transcripts. A first-round RT-PCR of the TCR CDR3 used the HTBI primer set with the Qiagen OneStep RT-PCR kit. Libraries were constructed in a second round of multiplex PCR, after which size selection and purification were carried out. Paired-end sequencing of the libraries was performed with 100 bp reads on an Illumina HiSeq2000. Per the authors' processing: SOAPnuke was used to process the raw data, removing reads that contained adapters or uncalled bases, had a mean Phred below 15, or lacked an exact match to the constant primer or identifier. High-quality paired reads were merged with COPE v1.2.5, and unique nucleotide sequences were defined as clonotypes. MiTCR v1.1 was used to align clonotypes to the IMGT TRBV, TRBD and TRBJ reference segments. The analysis included only V-J combinations with a frequency above 0.0001, which together covered 98% to 99.2% of the repertoires. The TCS score was defined as F50 (clonal expansion) divided by E x V (chaos), with BLOSUM62-based TCRdist calculated between CDR3 peptides within each V-J. Welch's t-statistics and random forest reduced 514 V-J features to 10 to 15, which were used in a naive Bayes classifier (R e1071). The public reads were reanalyzed by TCRdb: fastp trimming at Q25, MiXCR alignment, in-frame beta chains only. Under each unique CDR3 protein, matching rows form one entry showing the most common genes and DNA. These V and J calls derive from TCRdb rather than the authors' analysis. The sample records approximately 300,000 distinct CDR3 sequences, roughly a fifth of which are singletons. Roughly 40% of the sample is held by the ten biggest clonotypes.

Rearrangement joined TRBV12-3 or TRBV12-4 to TRBJ1-1; TRBD1 could be the D gene, as 6 bases match. This TCR was recovered from a man between 45 and 60 years old with Graves' ophthalmopathy. What was sequenced was blood. The nucleotide sequence is given as TGTGCCAGCAGTCCCCCCCAGGGGTGGGGATCGAGCACTGAAGCTTTCTTT. This is translated as CASSPPQGWGSSTEAFF.